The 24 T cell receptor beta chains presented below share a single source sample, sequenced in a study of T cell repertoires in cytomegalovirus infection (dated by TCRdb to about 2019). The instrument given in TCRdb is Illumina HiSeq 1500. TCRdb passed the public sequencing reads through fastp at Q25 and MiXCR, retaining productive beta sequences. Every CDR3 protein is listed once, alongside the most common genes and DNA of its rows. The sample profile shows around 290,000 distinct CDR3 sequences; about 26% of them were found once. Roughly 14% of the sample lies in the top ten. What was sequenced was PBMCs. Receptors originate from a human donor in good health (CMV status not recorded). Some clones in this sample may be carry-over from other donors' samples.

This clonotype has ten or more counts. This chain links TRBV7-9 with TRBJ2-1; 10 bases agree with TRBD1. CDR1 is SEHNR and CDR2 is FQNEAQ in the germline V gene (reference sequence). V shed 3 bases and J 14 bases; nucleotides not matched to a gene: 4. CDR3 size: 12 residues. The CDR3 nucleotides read TGTGCCAGCAGCTTCCCCGGGACAGGGGAGTTCTTC. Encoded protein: CASSFPGTGEFF.

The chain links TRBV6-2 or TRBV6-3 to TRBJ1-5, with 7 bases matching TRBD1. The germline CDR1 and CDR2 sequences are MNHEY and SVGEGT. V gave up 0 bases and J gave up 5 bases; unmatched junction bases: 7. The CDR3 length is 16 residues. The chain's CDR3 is CASSYSTGSYDQPQHF. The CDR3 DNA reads TGTGCCAGCAGTTACTCGACAGGGTCGTATGATCAGCCCCAGCATTTT.

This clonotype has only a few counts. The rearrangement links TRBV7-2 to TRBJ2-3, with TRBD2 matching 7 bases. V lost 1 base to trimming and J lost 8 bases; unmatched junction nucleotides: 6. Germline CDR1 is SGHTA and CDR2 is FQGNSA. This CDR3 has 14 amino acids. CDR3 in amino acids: CASSLGVGEGTQYF. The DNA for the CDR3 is TGTGCCAGCAGCTTAGGAGTGGGGGAGGGTACGCAGTATTTT.

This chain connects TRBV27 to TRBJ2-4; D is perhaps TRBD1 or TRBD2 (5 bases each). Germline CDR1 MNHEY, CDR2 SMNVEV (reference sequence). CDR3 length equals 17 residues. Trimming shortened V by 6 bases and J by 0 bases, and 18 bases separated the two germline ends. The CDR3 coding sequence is TGTGCCAGCAGACTATCCGGGACGGTATTAGCCAAAAACATTCAGTACTTC. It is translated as CASRLSGTVLAKNIQYF.

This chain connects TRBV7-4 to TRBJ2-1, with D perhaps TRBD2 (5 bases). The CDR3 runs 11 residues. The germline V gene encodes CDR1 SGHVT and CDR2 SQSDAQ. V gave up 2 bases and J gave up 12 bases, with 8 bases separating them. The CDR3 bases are TGTGCCAGCAGCTTAACTCGGGGGCAGTTCTTC. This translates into CASSLTRGQFF.

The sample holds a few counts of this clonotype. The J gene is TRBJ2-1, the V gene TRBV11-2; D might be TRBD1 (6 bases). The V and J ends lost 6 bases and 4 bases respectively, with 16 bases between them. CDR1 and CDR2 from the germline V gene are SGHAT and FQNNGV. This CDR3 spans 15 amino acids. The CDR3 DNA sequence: TGTGCCAGCAGTAAAGATGGGGGCCCTTACAATGAGCAGTTCTTC. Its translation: CASSKDGGPYNEQFF.

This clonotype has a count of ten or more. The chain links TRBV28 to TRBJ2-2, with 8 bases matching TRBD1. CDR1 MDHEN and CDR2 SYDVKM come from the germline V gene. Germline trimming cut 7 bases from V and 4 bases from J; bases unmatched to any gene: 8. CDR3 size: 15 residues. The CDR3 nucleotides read TGTGCCAGCATCGACAGGGGCGGTCGCACCGGGGAGCTGTTTTTT. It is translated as CASIDRGGRTGELFF.

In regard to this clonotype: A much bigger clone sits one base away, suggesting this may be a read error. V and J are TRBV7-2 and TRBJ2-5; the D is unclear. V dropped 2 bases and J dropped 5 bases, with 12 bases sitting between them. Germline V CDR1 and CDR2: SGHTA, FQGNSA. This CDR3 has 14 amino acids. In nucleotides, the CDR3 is TGTGCCAGCAGCTTATCTGGTCTGGGGGAGACCCAGTACTTC. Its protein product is CASSLSGLGETQYF.

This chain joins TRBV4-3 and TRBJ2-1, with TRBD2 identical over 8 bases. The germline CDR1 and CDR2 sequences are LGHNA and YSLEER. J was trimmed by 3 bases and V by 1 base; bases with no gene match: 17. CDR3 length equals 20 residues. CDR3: CASSQGGFGRGRFLYNEQFF. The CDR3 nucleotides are TGCGCCAGCAGCCAAGGTGGGTTCGGCCGCGGGAGGTTTCTCTACAATGAGCAGTTCTTC.

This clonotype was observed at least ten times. The CDR3 sequence is CASSLRGLAGDGGSYEQYF. For the CDR3, the DNA is TGTGCCAGCAGCTTAAGGGGACTAGCGGGAGATGGGGGCTCCTACGAGCAGTACTTC. The chain uses TRBV7-6 and TRBJ2-7; 14 bases are a match to TRBD2. The CDR3 contains 19 residues. Germline V gives CDR1 SGHVS, CDR2 FNYEAQ. The J segment lost 0 bases and the V segment lost 2 bases, leaving 9 bases of the junction unmatched.

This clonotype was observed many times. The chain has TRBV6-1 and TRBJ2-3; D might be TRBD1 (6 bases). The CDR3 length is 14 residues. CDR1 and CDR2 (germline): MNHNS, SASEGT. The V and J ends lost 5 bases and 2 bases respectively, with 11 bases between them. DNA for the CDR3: TGTGCCAGCAGTTACCGGGACAACACAGATACGCAGTATTTT. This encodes CASSYRDNTDTQYF.

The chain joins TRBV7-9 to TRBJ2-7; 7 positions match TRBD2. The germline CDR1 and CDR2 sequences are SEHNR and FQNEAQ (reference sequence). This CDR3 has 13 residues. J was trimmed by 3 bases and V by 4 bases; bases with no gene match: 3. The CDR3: CASSSGGIYEQYF. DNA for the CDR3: TGTGCCAGCAGCTCGGGGGGAATCTACGAGCAGTACTTC.

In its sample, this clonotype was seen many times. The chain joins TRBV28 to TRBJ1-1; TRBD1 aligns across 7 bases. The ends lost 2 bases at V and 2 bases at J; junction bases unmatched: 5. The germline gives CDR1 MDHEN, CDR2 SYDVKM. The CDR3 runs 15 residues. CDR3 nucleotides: TGTGCCAGCAGTTTAAGAAGGGGGCGTAACACTGAAGCTTTCTTT. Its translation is CASSLRRGRNTEAFF.

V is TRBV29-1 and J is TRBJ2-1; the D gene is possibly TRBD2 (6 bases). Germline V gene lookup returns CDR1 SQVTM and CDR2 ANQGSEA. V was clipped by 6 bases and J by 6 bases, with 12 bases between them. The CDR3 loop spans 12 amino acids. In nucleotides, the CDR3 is TGCAGCGTAGGGCTAGCGCGCAATGAGCAGTTCTTC. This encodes CSVGLARNEQFF.

Here the CDR3 DNA reads TGCAGTGCTAGAGATCGGGTCTTAGGAAGCAATCAGCCCCAGCATTTT. Its translation: CSARDRVLGSNQPQHF. V and J are TRBV20-1 and TRBJ1-5; D remains unclear. The CDR3 is 16 amino acids. Germline V gene lookup returns CDR1 DFQATT and CDR2 SNEGSKA (reference sequence). Trimming left V 0 bases short and J 1 base short, with 13 bases between.

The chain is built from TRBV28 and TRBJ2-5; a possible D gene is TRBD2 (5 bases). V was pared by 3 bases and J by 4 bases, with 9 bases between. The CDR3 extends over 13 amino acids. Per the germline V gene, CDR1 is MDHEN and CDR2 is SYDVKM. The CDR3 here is CASSFGNPETQYF. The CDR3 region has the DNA TGTGCCAGCAGTTTCGGGAATCCAGAGACCCAGTACTTC.

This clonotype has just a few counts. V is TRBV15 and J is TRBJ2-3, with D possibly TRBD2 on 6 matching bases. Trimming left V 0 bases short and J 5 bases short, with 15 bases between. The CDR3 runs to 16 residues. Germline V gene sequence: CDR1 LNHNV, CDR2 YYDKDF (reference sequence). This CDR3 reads CATSRDHTQGLDTQYF. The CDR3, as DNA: TGTGCCACCAGCAGAGATCATACCCAGGGACTAGATACGCAGTATTTT. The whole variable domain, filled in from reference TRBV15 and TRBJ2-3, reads DAMVIQNPRYQVTQFGKPVTLSCSQTLNHNVMYWYQQKSSQAPKLLFHYYDKDFNNEADTPDNFQSRRPNTSFCFLDIRSPGLGDTAMYLCATSRDHTQGLDTQYFGPGTRLTVL.

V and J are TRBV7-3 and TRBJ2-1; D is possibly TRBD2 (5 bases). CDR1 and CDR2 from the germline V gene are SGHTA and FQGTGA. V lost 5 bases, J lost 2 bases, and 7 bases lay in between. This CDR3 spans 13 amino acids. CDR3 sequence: CASSIGTYNEQFF. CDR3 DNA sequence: TGTGCCAGCAGCATCGGGACCTACAATGAGCAGTTCTTC.

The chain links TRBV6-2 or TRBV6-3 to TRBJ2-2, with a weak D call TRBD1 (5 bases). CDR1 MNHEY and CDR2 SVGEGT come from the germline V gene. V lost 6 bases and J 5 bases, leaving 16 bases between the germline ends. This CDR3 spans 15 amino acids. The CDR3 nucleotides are TGTGCCAGCAGAGAGTCAGGGCAGTGGACCGGGGAGCTGTTTTTT. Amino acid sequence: CASRESGQWTGELFF.

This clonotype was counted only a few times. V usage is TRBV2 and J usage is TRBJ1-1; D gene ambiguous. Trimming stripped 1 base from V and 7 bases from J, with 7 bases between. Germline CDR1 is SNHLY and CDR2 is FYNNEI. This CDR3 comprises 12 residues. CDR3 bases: TGTGCCAGCAGTGAAGAGAGTGATGAAGCTTTCTTT. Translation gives CASSEESDEAFF.

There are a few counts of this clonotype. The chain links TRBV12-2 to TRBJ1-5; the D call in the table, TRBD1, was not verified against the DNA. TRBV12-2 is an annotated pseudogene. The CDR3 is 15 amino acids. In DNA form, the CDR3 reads TGTGCAAGTCGCTTATGGGTGGGGGAGAATCAGCCCCAGCATTTT. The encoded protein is CASRLWVGENQPQHF.

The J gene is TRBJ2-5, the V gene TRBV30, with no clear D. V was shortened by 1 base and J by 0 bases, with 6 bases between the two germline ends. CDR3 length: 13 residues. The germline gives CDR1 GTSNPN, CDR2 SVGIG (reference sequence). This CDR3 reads CAWSEPNQETQYF. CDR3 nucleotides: TGTGCCTGGAGTGAACCCAACCAAGAGACCCAGTACTTC.

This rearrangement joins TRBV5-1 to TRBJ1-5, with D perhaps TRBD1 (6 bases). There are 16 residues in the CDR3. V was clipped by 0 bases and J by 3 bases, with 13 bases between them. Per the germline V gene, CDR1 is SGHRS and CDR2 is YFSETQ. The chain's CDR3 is CASSLVPQGINQPQHF. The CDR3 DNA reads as TGCGCCAGCAGCTTGGTTCCTCAGGGGATCAATCAGCCCCAGCATTTT.

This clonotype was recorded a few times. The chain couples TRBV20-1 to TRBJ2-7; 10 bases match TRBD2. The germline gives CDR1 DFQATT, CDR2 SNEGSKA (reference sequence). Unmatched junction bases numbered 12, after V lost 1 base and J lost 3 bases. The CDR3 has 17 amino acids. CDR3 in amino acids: CSARVISSGRAVYEQYF. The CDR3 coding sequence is TGCAGTGCTAGAGTTATCTCGAGCGGGAGGGCAGTCTACGAGCAGTACTTC.